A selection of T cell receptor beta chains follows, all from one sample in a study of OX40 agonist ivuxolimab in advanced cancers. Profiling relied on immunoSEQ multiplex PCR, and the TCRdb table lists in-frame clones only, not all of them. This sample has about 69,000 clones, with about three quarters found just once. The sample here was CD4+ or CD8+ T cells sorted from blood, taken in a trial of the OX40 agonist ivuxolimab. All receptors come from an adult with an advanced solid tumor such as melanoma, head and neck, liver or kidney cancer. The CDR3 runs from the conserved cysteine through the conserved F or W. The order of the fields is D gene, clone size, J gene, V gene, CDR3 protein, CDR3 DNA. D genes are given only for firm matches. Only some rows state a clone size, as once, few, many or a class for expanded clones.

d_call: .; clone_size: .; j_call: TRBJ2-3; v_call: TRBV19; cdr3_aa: CASRDRSSRLGGRRAQKDTQYF; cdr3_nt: TGTGCCAGTAGGGACCGATCGTCTCGCCTCGGTGGGCGGAGGGCCCAGAAAGATACGCAGTATTTT
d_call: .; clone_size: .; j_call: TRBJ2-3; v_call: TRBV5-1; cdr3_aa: CASSLGSNPDTQYF; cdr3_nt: TGCGCCAGCAGCTTGGGGAGTAACCCAGATACGCAGTATTTT
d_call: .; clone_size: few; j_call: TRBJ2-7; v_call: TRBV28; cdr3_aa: CASSLTSREQYF; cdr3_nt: TGTGCCAGCAGTCTGACTAGTCGCGAGCAGTACTTC
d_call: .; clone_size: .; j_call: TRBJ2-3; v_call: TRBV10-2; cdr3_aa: CASTSTDTQYF; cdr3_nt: TGCGCCAGCACCAGCACAGATACGCAGTATTTT
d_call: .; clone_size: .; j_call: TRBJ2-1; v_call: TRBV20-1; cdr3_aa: CSAIRDNEQFF; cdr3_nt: TGCAGTGCTATACGAGACAATGAGCAGTTCTTC
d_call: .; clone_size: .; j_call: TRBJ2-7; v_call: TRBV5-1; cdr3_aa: CASSLGGTSSYEQYF; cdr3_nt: TGCGCCAGCAGCTTGGGCGGCACCAGCTCCTACGAGCAGTACTTC
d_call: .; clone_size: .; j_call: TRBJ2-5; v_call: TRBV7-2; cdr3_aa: CASSPVETQYF; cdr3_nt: TGTGCCAGCAGTCCGGTGGAGACCCAGTACTTC
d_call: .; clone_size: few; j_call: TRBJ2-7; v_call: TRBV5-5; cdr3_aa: CASSWRLESYEQYF; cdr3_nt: TGTGCCAGCAGCTGGAGACTGGAGTCCTACGAGCAGTACTTC
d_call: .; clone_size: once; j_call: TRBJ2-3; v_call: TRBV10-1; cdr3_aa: CASSAGRVTQYF; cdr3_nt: TGCGCCAGCAGTGCTGGACGGGTTACGCAGTATTTT
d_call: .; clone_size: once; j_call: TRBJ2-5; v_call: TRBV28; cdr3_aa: CASSLPGGTQYF; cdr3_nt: TGTGCCAGCAGTTTGCCCGGGGGGACCCAGTACTTC
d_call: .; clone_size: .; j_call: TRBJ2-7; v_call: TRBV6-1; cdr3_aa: CASSDRFGEQYF; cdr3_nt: TGTGCCAGCAGTGACAGGTTCGGCGAGCAGTACTTC
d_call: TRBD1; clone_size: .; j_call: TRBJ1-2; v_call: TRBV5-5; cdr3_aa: CASSLQGDYGYTF; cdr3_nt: TGTGCCAGCAGCCTACAGGGGGACTATGGCTACACCTTC
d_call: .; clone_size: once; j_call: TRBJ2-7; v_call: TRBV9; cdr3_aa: CASSVGGTGYEQYF; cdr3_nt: TGTGCCAGCAGCGTAGGAGGGACTGGGTACGAGCAGTACTTC
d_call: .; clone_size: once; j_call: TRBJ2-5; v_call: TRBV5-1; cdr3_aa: CASSPNTGVSGETQYF; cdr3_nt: TGCGCCAGCAGCCCCAACACTGGGGTCTCGGGTGAGACCCAGTACTTC
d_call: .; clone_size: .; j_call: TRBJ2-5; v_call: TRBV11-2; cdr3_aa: CASSLVLGAQETQYF; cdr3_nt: TGTGCCAGCAGCTTAGTTTTAGGGGCCCAGGAGACCCAGTACTTC
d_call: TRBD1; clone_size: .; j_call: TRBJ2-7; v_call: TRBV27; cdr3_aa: CASSLSGTGGGQYF; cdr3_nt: TGTGCCAGCAGTTTATCCGGGACAGGGGGCGGGCAGTACTTC
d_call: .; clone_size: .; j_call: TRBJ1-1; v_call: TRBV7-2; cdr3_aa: CASSSYGGASLGEAFF; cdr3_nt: TGTGCCAGCAGCTCATATGGGGGGGCATCTTTGGGTGAAGCTTTCTTT
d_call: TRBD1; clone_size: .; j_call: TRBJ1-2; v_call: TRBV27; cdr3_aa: CATLFLLGTGGKNGYTF; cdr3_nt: TGTGCCACCCTCTTCCTACTGGGGACAGGGGGAAAGAATGGCTACACCTTC
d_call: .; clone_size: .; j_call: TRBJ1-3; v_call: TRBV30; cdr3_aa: CAWEDGYSGNTIYF; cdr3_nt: TGTGCCTGGGAGGACGGTTACTCTGGAAACACCATATATTTT
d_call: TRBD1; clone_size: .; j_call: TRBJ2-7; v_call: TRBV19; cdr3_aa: CASSIPGTGSGEQYF; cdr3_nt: TGTGCCAGTAGTATCCCAGGGACAGGTTCGGGCGAGCAGTACTTC
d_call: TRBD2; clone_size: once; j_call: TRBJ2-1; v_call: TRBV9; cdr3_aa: CASSTRSSGRGIEQFF; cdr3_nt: TGTGCCAGCAGCACACGGTCTAGCGGGAGGGGGATTGAGCAGTTCTTC
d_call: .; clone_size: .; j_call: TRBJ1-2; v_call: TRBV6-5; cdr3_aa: CASRTGFGVDYGYTF; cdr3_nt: TGTGCCAGCAGAACGGGTTTTGGTGTCGACTATGGCTACACCTTC
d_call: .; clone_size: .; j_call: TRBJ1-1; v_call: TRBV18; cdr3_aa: CASSPTAQNTEAFF; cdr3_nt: TGTGCCAGCTCACCTACAGCACAGAACACTGAAGCTTTCTTT
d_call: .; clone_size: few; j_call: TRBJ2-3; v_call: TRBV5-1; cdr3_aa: CASSFTDTQYF; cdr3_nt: TGCGCCAGCAGCTTCACAGATACGCAGTATTTT
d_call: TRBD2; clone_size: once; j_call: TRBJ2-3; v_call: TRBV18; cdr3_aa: CASSGTSGRTDTQYF; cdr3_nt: TGTGCCAGCTCAGGGACTAGCGGCCGCACAGATACGCAGTATTTT
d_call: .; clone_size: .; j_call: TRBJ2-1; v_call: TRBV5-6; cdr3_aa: CASSLGNHNEQFF; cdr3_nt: TGTGCCAGCAGCTTAGGCAACCACAATGAGCAGTTCTTC
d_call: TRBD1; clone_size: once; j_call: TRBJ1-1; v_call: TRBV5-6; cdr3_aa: CASSVDRRNTEAFF; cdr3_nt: TGTGCCAGCAGCGTGGACAGGCGGAACACTGAAGCTTTCTTT
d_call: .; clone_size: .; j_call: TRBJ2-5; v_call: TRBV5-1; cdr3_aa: CASSWSGPQETQYF; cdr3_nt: TGCGCCAGCAGCTGGAGCGGGCCCCAAGAGACCCAGTACTTC
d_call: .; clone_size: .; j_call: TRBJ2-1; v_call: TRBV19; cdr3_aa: CASGGPGEPSNEQFF; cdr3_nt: TGTGCCAGTGGCGGTCCGGGAGAGCCCTCCAATGAGCAGTTCTTC
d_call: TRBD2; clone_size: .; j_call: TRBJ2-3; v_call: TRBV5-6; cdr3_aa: CASSLFGAGRTDTQYF; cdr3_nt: TGTGCCAGCAGCTTGTTCGGAGCGGGGCGGACAGATACGCAGTATTTT
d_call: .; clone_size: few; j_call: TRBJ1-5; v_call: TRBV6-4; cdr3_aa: CASTMTDLPQHF; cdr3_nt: TGTGCCAGCACCATGACGGACCTGCCCCAGCATTTT
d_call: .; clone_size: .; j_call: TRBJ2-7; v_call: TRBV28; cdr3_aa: CASSLGQGRTYEQYF; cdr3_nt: TGTGCCAGCAGTTTGGGGCAGGGCCGCACCTACGAGCAGTACTTC
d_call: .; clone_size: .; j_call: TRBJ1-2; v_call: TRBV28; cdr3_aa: CASSLPNPLGYTF; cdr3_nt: TGTGCCAGCAGTTTACCGAACCCCCTCGGCTACACCTTC
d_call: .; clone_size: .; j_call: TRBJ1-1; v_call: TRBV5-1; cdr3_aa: CASSHGMNTEAFF; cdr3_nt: TGCGCCAGCAGCCACGGGATGAACACTGAAGCTTTCTTT
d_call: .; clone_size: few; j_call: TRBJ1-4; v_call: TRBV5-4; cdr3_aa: CASSLSRRGGNEKLFF; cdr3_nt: TGTGCCAGCAGCTTATCTAGGAGGGGTGGTAATGAAAAACTGTTTTTT
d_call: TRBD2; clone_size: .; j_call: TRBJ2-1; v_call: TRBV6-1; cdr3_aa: CASSEVGGGIKNEQFF; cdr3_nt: TGTGCCAGCAGTGAAGTCGGGGGAGGGATAAAAAATGAGCAGTTCTTC
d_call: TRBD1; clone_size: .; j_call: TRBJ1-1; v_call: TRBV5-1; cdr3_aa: CASSRSGTANTEAFF; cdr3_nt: TGCGCCAGCAGCCGCAGCGGGACAGCGAACACTGAAGCTTTCTTT
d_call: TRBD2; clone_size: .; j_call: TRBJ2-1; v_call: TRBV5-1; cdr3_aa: CASSLEPGGPNEQFF; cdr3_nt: TGCGCCAGCAGCTTGGAACCGGGAGGGCCCAATGAGCAGTTCTTC
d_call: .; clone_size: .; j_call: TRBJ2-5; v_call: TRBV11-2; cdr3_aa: CASSLVTGWETQYF; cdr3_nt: TGTGCCAGCAGCTTAGTAACAGGGTGGGAGACCCAGTACTTC
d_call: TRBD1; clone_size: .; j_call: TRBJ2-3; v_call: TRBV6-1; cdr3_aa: CASLYRTGLTDTQYF; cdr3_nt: TGTGCCAGCCTTTACAGGACAGGACTCACAGATACGCAGTATTTT
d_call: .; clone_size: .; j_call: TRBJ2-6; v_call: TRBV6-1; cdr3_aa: CASSEWSSGANVLTF; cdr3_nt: TGTGCCAGCAGTGAGTGGAGCTCTGGGGCCAACGTCCTGACTTTC
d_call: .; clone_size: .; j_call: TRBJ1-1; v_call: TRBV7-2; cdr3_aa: CASSLSAGRGTEAFF; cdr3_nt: TGTGCCAGCAGCCTAAGCGCAGGGAGGGGGACTGAAGCTTTCTTT
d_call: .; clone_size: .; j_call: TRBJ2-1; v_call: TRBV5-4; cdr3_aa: CASSSPAGQSYNEQFF; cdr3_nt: TGTGCCAGCAGCTCCCCCGCGGGACAGAGTTACAATGAGCAGTTCTTC
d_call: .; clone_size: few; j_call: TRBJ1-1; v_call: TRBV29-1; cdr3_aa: CSVDMNTEAFF; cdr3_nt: TGCAGCGTTGACATGAACACTGAAGCTTTCTTT
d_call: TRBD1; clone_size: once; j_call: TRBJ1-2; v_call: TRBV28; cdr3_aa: CASSFLRTGVDGYTF; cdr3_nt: TGTGCCAGCAGTTTTCTGAGGACAGGTGTCGATGGCTACACCTTC
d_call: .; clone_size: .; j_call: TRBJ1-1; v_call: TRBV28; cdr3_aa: CASSLAGHSRTTEAFF; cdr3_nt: TGTGCCAGCAGTTTGGCGGGACACTCTCGGACCACTGAAGCTTTCTTT
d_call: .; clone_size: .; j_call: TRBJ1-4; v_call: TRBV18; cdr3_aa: CASSPGTDQRKLFF; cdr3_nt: TGTGCCAGCTCACCGGGGACGGATCAGCGGAAACTGTTTTTT
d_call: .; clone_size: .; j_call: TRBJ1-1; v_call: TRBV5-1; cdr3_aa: CASSLFDNTEAFF; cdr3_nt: TGCGCCAGCAGCTTGTTCGACAACACTGAAGCTTTCTTT
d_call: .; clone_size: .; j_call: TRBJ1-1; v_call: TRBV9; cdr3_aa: CASSGDRSMNTEAFF; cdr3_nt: TGTGCCAGCAGCGGTGACAGGTCCATGAACACTGAAGCTTTCTTT
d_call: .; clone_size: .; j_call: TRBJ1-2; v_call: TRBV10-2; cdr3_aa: CASSETALYGYTF; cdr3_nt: TGCGCCAGCAGCGAAACAGCCCTCTATGGCTACACCTTC
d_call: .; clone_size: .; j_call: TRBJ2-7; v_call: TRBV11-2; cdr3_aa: CASSLGSSPYEQYF; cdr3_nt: TGTGCCAGCAGCTTAGGCTCGAGCCCTTACGAGCAGTACTTC
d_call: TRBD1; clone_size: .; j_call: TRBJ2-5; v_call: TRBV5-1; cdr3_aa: CASSWTGGMGETQYF; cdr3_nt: TGCGCCAGCAGCTGGACAGGGGGCATGGGGGAGACCCAGTACTTC
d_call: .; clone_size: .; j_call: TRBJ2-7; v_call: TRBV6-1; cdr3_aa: CASSAGEGSSYEQYF; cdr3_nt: TGTGCCAGCAGTGCAGGTGAAGGCAGCTCCTACGAGCAGTACTTC
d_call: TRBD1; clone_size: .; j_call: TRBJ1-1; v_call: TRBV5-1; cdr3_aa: CASSPGQGGLRPEAFF; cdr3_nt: TGCGCCAGCAGCCCCGGACAGGGGGGGCTGAGACCTGAAGCTTTCTTT
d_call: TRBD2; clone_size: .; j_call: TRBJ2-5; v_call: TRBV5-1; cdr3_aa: CASSPRGETQYF; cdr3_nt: TGCGCCAGCAGCCCGCGGGGGGAGACCCAGTACTTC
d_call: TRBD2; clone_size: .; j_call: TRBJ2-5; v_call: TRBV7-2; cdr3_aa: CASSLRSGGAATETQYF; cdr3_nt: TGTGCCAGCAGCTTGCGTAGCGGGGGGGCCGCTACTGAGACCCAGTACTTC
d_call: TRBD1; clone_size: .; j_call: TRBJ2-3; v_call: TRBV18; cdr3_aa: CASSRPDRGATDTQYF; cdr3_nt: TGTGCCAGCTCACGCCCCGACAGGGGGGCGACAGATACGCAGTATTTT
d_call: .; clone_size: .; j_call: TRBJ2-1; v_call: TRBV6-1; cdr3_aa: CASSATRQNEQFF; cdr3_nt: TGTGCCAGCAGTGCCACCCGACAGAATGAGCAGTTCTTC
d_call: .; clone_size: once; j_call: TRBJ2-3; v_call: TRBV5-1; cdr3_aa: CASSANVPDTDTQYF; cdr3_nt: TGCGCCAGCAGCGCGAACGTCCCGGACACAGATACGCAGTATTTT
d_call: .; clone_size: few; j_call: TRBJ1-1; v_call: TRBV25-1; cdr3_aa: CASSDRFIGAEAFF; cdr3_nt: TGTGCCAGCAGTGATCGGTTTATTGGGGCTGAAGCTTTCTTT